This TCR beta chain was sequenced for a study of cytomegalovirus exposure and HLA in healthy donors. Study in general: A prior study identified just under 120 million unique TCR beta sequences from about 179 million T cells.

The PCR made use of 60 Vbeta and 13 Jbeta primers. The protocol was immunoSEQ multiplex PCR, while the TCRdb copy is restricted to in-frame clones and leaves out a portion. The sample holds over 90,000 clones, 77% seen once. As to this clone: Its antigen is not known.

Study findings and constraints: Researchers had no immune exposure information except CMV serostatus available.

Germline V gene data show CDR1 as LGHNA and CDR2 as YSLEER. The CDR3 sequence is 15 residues long. Trimming left V 0 bases short and J 7 bases short, with 15 bases between. V is TRBV4-3 and J is TRBJ1-2; D unresolved. The TCR originated in a male donor in good health and CMV-seropositive. The specimen was PBMCs. The CDR3 loop is CASSQDRLPGGGYTF. In nucleotides, the CDR3 is TGCGCCAGCAGCCAAGACCGACTACCCGGTGGTGGCTACACCTTC.